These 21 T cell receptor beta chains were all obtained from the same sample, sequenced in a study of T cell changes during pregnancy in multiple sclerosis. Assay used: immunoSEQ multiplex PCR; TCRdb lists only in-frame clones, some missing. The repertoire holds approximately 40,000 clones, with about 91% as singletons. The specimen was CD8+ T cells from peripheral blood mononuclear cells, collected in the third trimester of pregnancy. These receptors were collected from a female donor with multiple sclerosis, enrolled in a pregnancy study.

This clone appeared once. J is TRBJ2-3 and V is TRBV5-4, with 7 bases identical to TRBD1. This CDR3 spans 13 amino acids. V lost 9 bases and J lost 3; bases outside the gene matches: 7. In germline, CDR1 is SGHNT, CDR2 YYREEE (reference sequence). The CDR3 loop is CATGPGQTDTQYF. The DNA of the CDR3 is TGTGCCACAGGGCCGGGACAGACAGATACGCAGTATTTT. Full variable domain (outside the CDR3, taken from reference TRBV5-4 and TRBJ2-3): ETGVTQSPTHLIKTRGQQVTLRCSSQSGHNTVSWYQQALGQGPQFIFQYYREEENGRGNFPPRFSGLQFPNYSSELNVNALELDDSALYLCATGPGQTDTQYFGPGTRLTVL.

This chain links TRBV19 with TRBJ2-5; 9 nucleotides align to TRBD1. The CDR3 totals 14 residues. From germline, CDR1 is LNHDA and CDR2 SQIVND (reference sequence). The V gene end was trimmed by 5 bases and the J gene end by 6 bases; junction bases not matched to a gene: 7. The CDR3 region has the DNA TGTGCCAGTAGTGAACAGGGGGCGCGGAAGACCCAGTACTTC. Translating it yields CASSEQGARKTQYF.

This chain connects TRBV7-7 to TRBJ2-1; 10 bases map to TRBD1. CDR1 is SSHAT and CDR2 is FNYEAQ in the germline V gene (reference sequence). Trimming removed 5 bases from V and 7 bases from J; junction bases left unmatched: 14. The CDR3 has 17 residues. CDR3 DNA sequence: TGTGCCAGCAGCCCGGGGAGACAGGGGGCGCGTCGGAATGAGCAGTTCTTC. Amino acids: CASSPGRQGARRNEQFF.

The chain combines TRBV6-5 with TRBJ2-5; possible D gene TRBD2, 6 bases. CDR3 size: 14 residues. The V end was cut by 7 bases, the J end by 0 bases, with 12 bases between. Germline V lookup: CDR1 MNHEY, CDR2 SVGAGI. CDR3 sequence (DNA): TGTGCCAGCAACTCCCGGGGGTACCAAGAGACCCAGTACTTC. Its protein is CASNSRGYQETQYF.

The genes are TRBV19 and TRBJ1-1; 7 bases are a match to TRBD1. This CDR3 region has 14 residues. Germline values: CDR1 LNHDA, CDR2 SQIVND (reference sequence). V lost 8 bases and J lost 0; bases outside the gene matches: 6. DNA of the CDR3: TGTGCCAGTGGCCACAGGGGAATGAACACTGAAGCTTTCTTT. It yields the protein CASGHRGMNTEAFF.

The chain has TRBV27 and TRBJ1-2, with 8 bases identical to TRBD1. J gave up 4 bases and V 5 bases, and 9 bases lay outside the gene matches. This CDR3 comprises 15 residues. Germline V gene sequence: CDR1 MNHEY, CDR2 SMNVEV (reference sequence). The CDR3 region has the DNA TGTGCCAGCAGTCACCAAAGACAGGGGCCCTATGGCTACACCTTC. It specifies CASSHQRQGPYGYTF.

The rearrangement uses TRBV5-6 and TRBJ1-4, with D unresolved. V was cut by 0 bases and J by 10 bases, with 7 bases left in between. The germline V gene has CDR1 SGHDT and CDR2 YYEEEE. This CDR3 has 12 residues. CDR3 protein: CASSLVAGKLFF. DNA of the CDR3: TGTGCCAGCAGCTTGGTGGCGGGAAAACTGTTTTTT.

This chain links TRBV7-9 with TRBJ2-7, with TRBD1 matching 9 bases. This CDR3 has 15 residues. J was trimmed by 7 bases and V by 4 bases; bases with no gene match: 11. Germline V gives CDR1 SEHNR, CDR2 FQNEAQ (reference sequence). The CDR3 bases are TGTGCCAGCAGCTGGGGGACAGGGTCCCATGGAGAGCAGTACTTC. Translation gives CASSWGTGSHGEQYF. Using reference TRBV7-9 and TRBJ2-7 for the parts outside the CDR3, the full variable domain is DTGVSQNPRHKITKRGQNVTFRCDPISEHNRLYWYRQTLGQGPEFLTYFQNEAQLEKSRLLSDRFSAERPKGSFSTLEIQRTEQGDSAMYLCASSWGTGSHGEQYFGPGTRLTVT.

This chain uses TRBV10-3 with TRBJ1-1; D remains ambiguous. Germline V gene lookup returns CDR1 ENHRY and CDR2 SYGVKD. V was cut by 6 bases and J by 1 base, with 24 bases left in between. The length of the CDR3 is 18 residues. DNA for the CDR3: TGTGCCATCAGCGATTCGAGCCCGACACTCTTTGGGAACACTGAAGCTTTCTTT. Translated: CAISDSSPTLFGNTEAFF.

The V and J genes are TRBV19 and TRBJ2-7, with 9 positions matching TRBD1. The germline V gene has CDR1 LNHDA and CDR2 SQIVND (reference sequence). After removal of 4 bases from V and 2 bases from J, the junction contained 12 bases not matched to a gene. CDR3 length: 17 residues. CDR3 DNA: TGTGCCAGTAGTAATACAGATAGGGGACAGGGCCCCTACGAGCAGTACTTC. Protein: CASSNTDRGQGPYEQYF.

CDR3 in DNA: TGTGCCATCAGTGCTGAGGGCCCGTACGAGCAGTACTTC. Translating it yields CAISAEGPYEQYF. The chain has TRBV10-3 and TRBJ2-7; TRBD2 is a possible D gene (5 bases). V lost 4 bases, J lost 4 bases, and 11 bases lay in between. CDR1 ENHRY and CDR2 SYGVKD come from the germline V gene. CDR3 length: 13 residues.

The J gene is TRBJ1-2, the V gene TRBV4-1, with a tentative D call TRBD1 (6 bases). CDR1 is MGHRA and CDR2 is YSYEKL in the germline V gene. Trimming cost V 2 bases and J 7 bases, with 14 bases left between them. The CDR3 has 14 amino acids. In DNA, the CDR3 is TGCGCCAGCAGCCAAAAGGCCGGACAGCGTGGCTACACCTTC. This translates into CASSQKAGQRGYTF.

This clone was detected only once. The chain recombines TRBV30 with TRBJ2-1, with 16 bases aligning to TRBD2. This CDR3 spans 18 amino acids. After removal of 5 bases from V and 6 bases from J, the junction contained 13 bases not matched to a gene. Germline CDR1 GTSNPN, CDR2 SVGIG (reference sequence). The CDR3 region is CAWPRGLAGGGSCNEQFF. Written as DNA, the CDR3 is TGTGCCTGGCCGAGGGGACTAGCGGGAGGGGGCTCTTGCAATGAGCAGTTCTTC. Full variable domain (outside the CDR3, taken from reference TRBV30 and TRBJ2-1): SQTIHQWPATLVQPVGSPLSLECTVEGTSNPNLYWYRQAAGRGLQLLFYSVGIGQISSEVPQNLSASRPQDRQFILSSKKLLLSDSGFYLCAWPRGLAGGGSCNEQFFGPGTRLTVL.

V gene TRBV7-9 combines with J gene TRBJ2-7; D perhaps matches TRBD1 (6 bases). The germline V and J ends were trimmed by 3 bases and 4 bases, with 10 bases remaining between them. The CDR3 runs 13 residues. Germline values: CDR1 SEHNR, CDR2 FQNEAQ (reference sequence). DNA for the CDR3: TGTGCCAGCAGCTTGAAAACAGGGTACGAGCAGTACTTC. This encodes CASSLKTGYEQYF.

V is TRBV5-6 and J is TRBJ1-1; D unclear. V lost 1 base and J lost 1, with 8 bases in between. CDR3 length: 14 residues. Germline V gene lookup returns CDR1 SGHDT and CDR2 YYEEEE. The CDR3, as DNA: TGTGCCAGCAGCTTGCACAGATCGAACACTGAAGCTTTCTTT. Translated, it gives CASSLHRSNTEAFF.

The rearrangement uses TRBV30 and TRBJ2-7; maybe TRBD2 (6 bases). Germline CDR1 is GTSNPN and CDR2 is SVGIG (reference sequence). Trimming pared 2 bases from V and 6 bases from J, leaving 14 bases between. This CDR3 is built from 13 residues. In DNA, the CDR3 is TGTGCCTGGAGTCTTGCAGGGACTGGCGAGCAGTACTTC. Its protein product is CAWSLAGTGEQYF. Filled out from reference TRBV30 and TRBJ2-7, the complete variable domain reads SQTIHQWPATLVQPVGSPLSLECTVEGTSNPNLYWYRQAAGRGLQLLFYSVGIGQISSEVPQNLSASRPQDRQFILSSKKLLLSDSGFYLCAWSLAGTGEQYFGPGTRLTVT.

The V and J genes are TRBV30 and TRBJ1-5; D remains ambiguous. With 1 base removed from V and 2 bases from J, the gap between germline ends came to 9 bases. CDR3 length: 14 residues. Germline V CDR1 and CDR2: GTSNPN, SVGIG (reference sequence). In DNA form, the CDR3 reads TGTGCCTGGAGTGGAGGGATGGGCAATCAGCCCCAGCATTTT. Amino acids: CAWSGGMGNQPQHF.

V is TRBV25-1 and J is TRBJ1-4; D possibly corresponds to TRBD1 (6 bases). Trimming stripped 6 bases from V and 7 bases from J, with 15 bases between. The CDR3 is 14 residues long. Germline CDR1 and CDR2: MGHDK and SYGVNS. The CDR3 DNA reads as TGTGCCAGCAGCCTGACAGGCTCGAGTGAAAAACTGTTTTTT. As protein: CASSLTGSSEKLFF. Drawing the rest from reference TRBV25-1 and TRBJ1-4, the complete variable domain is EADIYQTPRYLVIGTGKKITLECSQTMGHDKMYWYQQDPGMELHLIHYSYGVNSTEKGDLSSESTVSRIRTEHFPLTLESARPSHTSQYLCASSLTGSSEKLFFGSGTQLSVL.

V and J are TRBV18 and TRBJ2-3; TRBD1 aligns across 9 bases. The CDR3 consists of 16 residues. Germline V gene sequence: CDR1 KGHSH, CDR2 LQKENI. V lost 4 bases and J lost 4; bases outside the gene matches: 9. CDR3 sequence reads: CASSLQNRGRADTQYF. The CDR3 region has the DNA TGTGCCAGCTCACTCCAAAACAGGGGGCGGGCAGATACGCAGTATTTT.

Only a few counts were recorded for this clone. The CDR3 sequence: CAWSVPQAWRTEAFF. The CDR3, as DNA: TGTGCCTGGAGTGTACCCCAGGCTTGGAGGACTGAAGCTTTCTTT. This chain uses TRBV30 with TRBJ1-1; D not resolved. The germline V and J ends were trimmed by 0 bases and 5 bases, with 16 bases remaining between them. The CDR3 length is 15 residues. Germline lookup yields CDR1 GTSNPN and CDR2 SVGIG (reference sequence).

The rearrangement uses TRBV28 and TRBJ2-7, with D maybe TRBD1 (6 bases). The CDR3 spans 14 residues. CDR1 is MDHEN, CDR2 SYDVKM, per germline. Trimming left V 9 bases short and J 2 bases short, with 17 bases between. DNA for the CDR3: TGTGCCAGTTCGAGGACAGATTCTACCTACGAGCAGTACTTC. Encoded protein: CASSRTDSTYEQYF.